This record concerns one T cell receptor (beta chain) sequence. The clone's antigen remains unknown. No per-base quality is available; no much larger clone lies one base away. A total of around 30 patients with locally advanced or metastatic urothelial carcinoma, treated at Memorial Sloan Kettering on a trial protocol, made up the cohort. Peripheral blood mononuclear cells were collected pretreatment and during treatment, with between 1 and 8 total time points obtained per patient. The Qiagen DNeasy Blood extraction kit was used to purify genomic DNA from total PBMCs and tumor samples. PBMCs were collected pretreatment and during treatment and were isolated and stored as previously described. The entry originates in a study of PD-L1 blockade in urothelial cancer (dated by TCRdb to the late 2010s). The study in broad terms: Every patient began therapy in about 2014 and was given atezolizumab 1,200 mg intravenously every 3 weeks. About 90% of the roughly 29 patients were males with bladder-origin urothelial cancer, and about two thirds of the roughly 30 reported a prior smoking history. Patients had an ECOG performance status of 0 or 1 and had received between 0 and 3 prior chemotherapy regimens. Blood samples were analyzed at 3 weeks after treatment start (second dose) and at 6 weeks after treatment start. A median of 141,255 T cells and approximately 83,000 unique TCRs was obtained from blood samples, and a median clonality of 0.080 was observed. The study, an exploratory multi-omic analysis, examined somatic, immune and clinical correlates of response to PD-L1 blockade with atezolizumab in urothelial cancer. Pretreatment tumor samples, along with matched peripheral blood collected serially before and after atezolizumab treatment, underwent TCR sequencing. Progression-free survival longer than 6 months counted as durable clinical benefit, and TCR features were additionally tested against both progression-free and overall survival. In the same patients, pretreatment tumors underwent whole exome sequencing and RNA sequencing in addition to TCR sequencing. Durable clinical benefit was achieved by nine patients and was not achieved by 20 patients. Approximately 30 patients had pretreatment blood TCR-seq, 24 had at least one posttreatment blood collection, and 24 had tumor TCR-seq. The paper's findings and limits, for the study overall: Improved progression-free and overall survival was found to be associated with pretreatment peripheral blood TCR clonality below the median. Among patients with durable benefit, tumor-associated TCR clones showed greater expansion in peripheral blood 3 weeks after treatment started (n ≈ 21, p = 0.022). Small sample size (n of about 29) and many exploratory analyses mean the results are intended to be hypothesis-generating.

The junction carries 17 bases between V and J, which are trimmed by 4 bases and 3 bases respectively. There are 15 amino acids in the CDR3, from cysteine to phenylalanine inclusive. Only CDR3 DNA remains: 45 bases, in frame from the first base. The germline V gene gives CDR1 as SGHRS and CDR2 as YFSETQ. Synthetic TCR analog templates were spiked into each PCR so that absolute template abundance could be estimated from read counts. Using the immunoSEQ assay, TCRbeta CDR3 regions were amplified from genomic DNA with bias-controlled V and J gene primers. Rearranged TCRbeta segments were sequenced at approximately 20X coverage. The authors' pipeline ran thus. Sequencing errors were corrected by clustering and CDR3s were annotated against IMGT to assign V, D and J genes. Downstream analyses used only productive TCRbeta rearrangements, leaving out any out-of-frame or stop-codon sequences. Clonality was calculated as one minus the Shannon entropy normalized by the log of the number of unique productive sequences. Clones differing between time points or between blood and tumor were identified using Fisher's exact test with Benjamini-Hochberg correction, with an adjusted p below 0.01 applied as the threshold. TCRdb took this table from immuneACCESS and kept in-frame rearrangements with V and J called. Such tables lack part of the clones; where checked against another copy, unresolved V genes explain under half of the gap, and the rest is unexplained. Clonal size and the V and J genes are those of that table, whereas D and trimming came from the DNA. The sample table holds fewer than 45,000 clones, of which roughly 87% were seen once. The ten largest clones take up about 4% of the sample.

The chain joins TRBV5-1 to TRBJ2-7; no D gene call is confident. The sequence was collected from a man between 65 and 80 years old with urothelial cancer. Source: PBMCs, taken around atezolizumab (anti-PD-L1) treatment. The CDR3 here reads CASSPTIDTFYEQYF. The nucleotide sequence reads as follows: TGCGCCAGCAGCCCGACCATCGACACTTTCTACGAGCAGTACTTC.